One T cell receptor beta chain is described in this entry. TCRdb re-called the RT-PCR reads through MiXCR, storing one row per CDR3 protein. Here the sample spans approximately 720,000 distinct CDR3 sequences, 13% to 15% being singletons. Germline CDR1 and CDR2: SGHVS and FNYEAQ. The CDR3 loop spans 16 amino acids. V gave up 5 bases and J gave up 6 bases; unmatched junction bases: 13. The source is a female donor in good health, serving as a healthy control. The chain has TRBV7-6 and TRBJ2-1; 7 positions match TRBD2. Sequenced input: memory CD4+ T cells from blood. Written as DNA, the CDR3 is TGTGCCAGCAGCCCCGTGGGAGGGCAGCAATCCAATGAGCAGTTCTTC. Residues: CASSPVGGQQSNEQFF.